This TCR beta chain comes out of a study of blood T cell repertoires in COVID-19. Looking at the study overall: The United States, Italy and Spain supplied acute and convalescent COVID-19 samples.

As handled by the study authors: Nucleated cell number was recorded as an estimate derived from reference gene primer amplification. Repertoires were generated with immunoSEQ multiplex PCR, while TCRdb's copy carries only in-frame clones and drops some. V and J calls and clone size follow that table, whereas D and trimming were derived from the DNA. The data show tens of thousands of clones, roughly 90% seen once. Germline V gene lookup returns CDR1 SGHKS and CDR2 YYEKEE (reference sequence). J was trimmed by 6 bases and V by 4 bases; bases with no gene match: 10. The CDR3 has 15 amino acids. Sequences were obtained from peripheral blood. The origin of this receptor is a man aged 45-65 years with acute or convalescent COVID-19. This chain connects TRBV5-5 to TRBJ1-1; 9 nucleotides match TRBD1. The DNA for the CDR3 is TGTGCCAGCAGCCCGGAGGGACAGGGTTTTCCTGAAGCTTTCTTT. It specifies CASSPEGQGFPEAFF.